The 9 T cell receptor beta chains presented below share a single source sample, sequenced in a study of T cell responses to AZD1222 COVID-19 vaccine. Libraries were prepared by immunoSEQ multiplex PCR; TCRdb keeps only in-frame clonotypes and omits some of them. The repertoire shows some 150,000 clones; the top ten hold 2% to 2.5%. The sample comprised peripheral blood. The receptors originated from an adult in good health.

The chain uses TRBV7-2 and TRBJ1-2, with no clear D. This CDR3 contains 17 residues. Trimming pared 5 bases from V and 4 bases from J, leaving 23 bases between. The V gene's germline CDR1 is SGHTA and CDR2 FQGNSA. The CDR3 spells CASSPTIRRRRAYGYTF. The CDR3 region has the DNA TGTGCCAGCAGCCCCACAATAAGGCGGAGACGGGCCTATGGCTACACCTTC.

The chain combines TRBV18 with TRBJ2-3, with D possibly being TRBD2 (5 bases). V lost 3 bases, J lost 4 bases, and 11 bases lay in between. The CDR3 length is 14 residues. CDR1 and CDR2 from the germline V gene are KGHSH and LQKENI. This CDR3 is CASSPLEGSDTQYF. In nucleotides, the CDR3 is TGTGCCAGCTCACCCCTCGAGGGATCAGATACGCAGTATTTT. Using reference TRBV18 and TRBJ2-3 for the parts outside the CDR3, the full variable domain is NAGVMQNPRHLVRRRGQEARLRCSPMKGHSHVYWYRQLPEEGLKFMVYLQKENIIDESGMPKERFSAEFPKEGPSILRIQQVVRGDSAAYFCASSPLEGSDTQYFGPGTRLTVL.

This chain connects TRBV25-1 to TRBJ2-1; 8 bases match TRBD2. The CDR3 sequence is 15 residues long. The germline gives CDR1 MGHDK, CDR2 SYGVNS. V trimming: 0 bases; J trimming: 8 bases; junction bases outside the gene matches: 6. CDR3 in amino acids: CASSEYDGGAYEQFF. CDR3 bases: TGTGCCAGCAGTGAATATGACGGGGGGGCCTATGAGCAGTTCTTC.

DNA of the CDR3: TGTGCCAGCAGTGGACACCTGTACACTGAAGCTTTCTTT. Encoded protein: CASSGHLYTEAFF. The chain carries TRBV2 and TRBJ1-1; D gene ambiguous. The CDR3 runs 13 residues. In germline, CDR1 is SNHLY, CDR2 FYNNEI. The germline V and J ends were trimmed by 4 bases and 3 bases, with 9 bases remaining between them.

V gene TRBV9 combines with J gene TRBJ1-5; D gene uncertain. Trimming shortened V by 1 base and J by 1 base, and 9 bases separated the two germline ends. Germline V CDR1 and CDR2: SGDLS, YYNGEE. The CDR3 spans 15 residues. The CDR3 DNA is TGTGCCAGCAGCGTAACTGGCGGCAGCAATCAGCCCCAGCATTTT. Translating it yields CASSVTGGSNQPQHF.

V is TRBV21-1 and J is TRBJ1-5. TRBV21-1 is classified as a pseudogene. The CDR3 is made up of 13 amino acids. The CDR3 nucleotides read TGTGCCAGCAACCCGCGTATCAATCAGCCCCAGCATTTT. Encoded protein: CASNPRINQPQHF.

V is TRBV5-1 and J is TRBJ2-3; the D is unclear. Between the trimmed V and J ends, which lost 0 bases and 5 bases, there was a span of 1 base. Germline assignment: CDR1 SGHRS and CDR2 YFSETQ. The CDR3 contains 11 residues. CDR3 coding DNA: TGCGCCAGCAGCTTGGAAGATACGCAGTATTTT. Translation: CASSLEDTQYF.

The CDR3 DNA is TGTGCCAGCAGCCCCCAGTTACAGGGGGCAAGGGGCTACACCTTC. Amino acids: CASSPQLQGARGYTF. The J gene is TRBJ1-2, the V gene TRBV3-1 (or the pseudogene TRBV3-2); 9 bases match TRBD1. The germline gives CDR1 LGHDT, CDR2 YNNKEL (reference sequence). Trimming removed 4 bases from V and 8 bases from J; junction bases left unmatched: 11. CDR3 length: 15 residues.

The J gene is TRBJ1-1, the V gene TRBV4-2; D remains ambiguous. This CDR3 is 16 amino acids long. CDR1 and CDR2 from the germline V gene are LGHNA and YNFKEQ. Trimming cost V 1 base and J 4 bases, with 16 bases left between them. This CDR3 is CASSQGAVSRVTEAFF. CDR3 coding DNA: TGTGCCAGCAGCCAAGGGGCAGTTTCACGGGTCACTGAAGCTTTCTTT.